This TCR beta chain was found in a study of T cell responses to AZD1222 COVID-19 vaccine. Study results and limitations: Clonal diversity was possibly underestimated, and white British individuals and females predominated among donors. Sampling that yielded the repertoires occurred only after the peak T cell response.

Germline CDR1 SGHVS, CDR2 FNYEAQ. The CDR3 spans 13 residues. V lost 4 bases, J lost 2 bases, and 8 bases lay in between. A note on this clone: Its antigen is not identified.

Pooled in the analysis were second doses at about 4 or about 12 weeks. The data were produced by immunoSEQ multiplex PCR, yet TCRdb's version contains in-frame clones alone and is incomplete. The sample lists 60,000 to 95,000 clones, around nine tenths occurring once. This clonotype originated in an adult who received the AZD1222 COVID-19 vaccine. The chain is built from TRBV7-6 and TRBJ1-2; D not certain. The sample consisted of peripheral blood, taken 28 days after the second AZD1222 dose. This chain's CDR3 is CASSSTGNYGYTF. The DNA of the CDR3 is TGTGCCAGCAGCTCCACCGGAAACTATGGCTACACCTTC.